A selection of T cell receptor beta chains follows, all from one sample in a study of T-cell reconstitution after alpha-beta-depleted transplantation in children. MiXCR was run by TCRdb on the PCR reads, yielding one entry per CDR3 protein. The sample lists around 420,000 distinct CDR3 sequences, about 17% occurring once. The material was PBMCs, mostly from graft donor cells, obtained 360 days after TCRalphabeta/CD19-depleted stem cell transplant. These receptors came from a boy in the first two years of life who had a stem cell transplant for Wiskott-Aldrich syndrome, so the T cells may come from the graft donor. CDR3s include the opening cysteine and the closing phenylalanine or tryptophan. The D gene is left open where the match is weak. For some rows the clone size is stated as once, few or many, or as a class when expanded; others skip it.

v_gene: TRBV12-3/TRBV12-4
d_gene: TRBD1
j_gene: TRBJ2-7
len: 16
abundance: many
CDR3nt: TGTGCCAGCAGTCCCTTTGGGGACAGGGACTCCTACGAGCAGTACTTC
CDR3aa: CASSPFGDRDSYEQYF

v_gene: TRBV25-1
d_gene: .
j_gene: TRBJ2-2
len: 15
abundance: few
CDR3nt: TGTGCCAGCAGCGTGGGTAGATTCGGCCCCGGGGAGCTGTTTTTT
CDR3aa: CASSVGRFGPGELFF

v_gene: TRBV5-1
d_gene: TRBD2
j_gene: TRBJ2-1
len: 15
abundance: .
CDR3nt: TGCGCCAGCGCCTTTAGCGGGGAAGCCTACAATGAGCAGTTCTTC
CDR3aa: CASAFSGEAYNEQFF

v_gene: TRBV27
d_gene: .
j_gene: TRBJ2-1
len: 11
abundance: many
CDR3nt: TGTGCCAGCAGTACGAGATTTGAGCAGTTCTTC
CDR3aa: CASSTRFEQFF

v_gene: TRBV7-9
d_gene: .
j_gene: TRBJ2-7
len: 14
abundance: .
CDR3nt: TGTGCCAGCAGCCCAGGGATTTATGAGAACGAGCAGTACTTC
CDR3aa: CASSPGIYENEQYF

v_gene: TRBV5-1
d_gene: .
j_gene: TRBJ2-5
len: 12
abundance: .
CDR3nt: TGCGCCAGCGGGGACGTCCAAGAGACCCAGTACTTC
CDR3aa: CASGDVQETQYF

v_gene: TRBV2
d_gene: .
j_gene: TRBJ1-2
len: 12
abundance: .
CDR3nt: TGTGCCAGCAGTGGATCAGGGAATGGCTACACCTTC
CDR3aa: CASSGSGNGYTF

v_gene: TRBV2
d_gene: .
j_gene: TRBJ2-7
len: 13
abundance: many
CDR3nt: TGTGCCAGCTTTTACTCCCGACCCTACGAGCAGTACTTC
CDR3aa: CASFYSRPYEQYF

v_gene: TRBV18
d_gene: .
j_gene: TRBJ1-4
len: 15
abundance: .
CDR3nt: TGTGCCAGCTCACTTTACGGTGGAGAAAATGAAAAACTGTTTTTT
CDR3aa: CASSLYGGENEKLFF

v_gene: TRBV11-1
d_gene: TRBD2
j_gene: TRBJ2-1
len: 17
abundance: .
CDR3nt: TGTGCCAGCAGCTTACCTTTAGCGGGAGGGATCTACAATGAGCAGTTCTTC
CDR3aa: CASSLPLAGGIYNEQFF

v_gene: TRBV4-1
d_gene: .
j_gene: TRBJ2-7
len: 17
abundance: few
CDR3nt: TGCGCCAGCAGCCAAGATACAGGGGACGGGAGGACCTACGAGCAGTACTTC
CDR3aa: CASSQDTGDGRTYEQYF

v_gene: TRBV12-3/TRBV12-4
d_gene: TRBD1
j_gene: TRBJ2-4
len: 13
abundance: many
CDR3nt: TGTGCCAGCAGCGGGACAGGCAAAAACATTCAGTACTTC
CDR3aa: CASSGTGKNIQYF

v_gene: TRBV20-1
d_gene: .
j_gene: TRBJ2-7
len: 12
abundance: .
CDR3nt: TGCAGTGCTTGGAGGCCCCCCTACGAGCAGTACTTC
CDR3aa: CSAWRPPYEQYF

v_gene: TRBV6-1
d_gene: .
j_gene: TRBJ2-5
len: 13
abundance: .
CDR3nt: TGTGCCAGCAGGTCACGGGGGTTTGAGACCCAGTACTTC
CDR3aa: CASRSRGFETQYF

v_gene: TRBV5-1
d_gene: .
j_gene: TRBJ2-7
len: 12
abundance: many
CDR3nt: TGCGCCAGCAGCTTTTTAGGCTACGAGCAGTACTTC
CDR3aa: CASSFLGYEQYF

v_gene: TRBV5-1
d_gene: .
j_gene: TRBJ1-1
len: 15
abundance: .
CDR3nt: TGCGCCAGCAGCTTGGACAGGCTTAGGAACACTGAAGCTTTCTTT
CDR3aa: CASSLDRLRNTEAFF

v_gene: TRBV7-8
d_gene: .
j_gene: TRBJ2-7
len: 11
abundance: few
CDR3nt: TGTGCCAGCAGCCCCCAGGCCGAGCAGTACTTC
CDR3aa: CASSPQAEQYF

v_gene: TRBV2
d_gene: .
j_gene: TRBJ1-5
len: 15
abundance: .
CDR3nt: TGTGCCAGCAGTGAAGGTGTTTATAGCAATCAGCCCCAGCATTTT
CDR3aa: CASSEGVYSNQPQHF

v_gene: TRBV13
d_gene: TRBD2
j_gene: TRBJ2-7
len: 15
abundance: .
CDR3nt: TGTGCCAGCAGCTCATCTGAGACTAGCGACTACGAGCAGTACTTC
CDR3aa: CASSSSETSDYEQYF

v_gene: TRBV15
d_gene: .
j_gene: TRBJ2-2
len: 14
abundance: few
CDR3nt: TGTGCCACCAGCAGAGTAGCTGGAACCGGGGAGCTGTTTTTT
CDR3aa: CATSRVAGTGELFF

v_gene: TRBV19
d_gene: .
j_gene: TRBJ2-2
len: 14
abundance: .
CDR3nt: TGTGCCAGTAGTATAAAAGGGAGCACCGGGGAGCTGTTTTTT
CDR3aa: CASSIKGSTGELFF

v_gene: TRBV10-3
d_gene: TRBD1
j_gene: TRBJ2-5
len: 13
abundance: .
CDR3nt: TGTGCCATCAGTATGACAGGGGAAGAGACCCAGTACTTC
CDR3aa: CAISMTGEETQYF

v_gene: TRBV12-3/TRBV12-4
d_gene: .
j_gene: TRBJ1-6
len: 13
abundance: few
CDR3nt: TGTGCCAGCAGTTACGGGACGCCAATGCCCCTCCACTTT
CDR3aa: CASSYGTPMPLHF

v_gene: TRBV12-3/TRBV12-4
d_gene: .
j_gene: TRBJ1-2
len: 13
abundance: few
CDR3nt: TGTGCCAGCAGTTTTCGGGTAACCTATGGCTACACCTTC
CDR3aa: CASSFRVTYGYTF

v_gene: TRBV7-2
d_gene: TRBD2
j_gene: TRBJ2-3
len: 13
abundance: .
CDR3nt: TGTGCCAGCAGCTTAGGGGTTAGCGGGAAGCAGTATTTT
CDR3aa: CASSLGVSGKQYF

v_gene: TRBV10-3
d_gene: TRBD1
j_gene: TRBJ2-7
len: 12
abundance: few
CDR3nt: TGTGCCATCCGGGACAGAGGGAACGAGCAGTACTTC
CDR3aa: CAIRDRGNEQYF

v_gene: TRBV6-5
d_gene: .
j_gene: TRBJ2-4
len: 17
abundance: .
CDR3nt: TGTGCCAGCAGTTACTCGGGTGAGGGCCCGTCCATAAACATTCAGTACTTC
CDR3aa: CASSYSGEGPSINIQYF

v_gene: TRBV29-1
d_gene: .
j_gene: TRBJ2-7
len: 14
abundance: .
CDR3nt: TGCAGCGTTGGGGCAGATTTCAACTCCTACGAGCAGTACTTC
CDR3aa: CSVGADFNSYEQYF

v_gene: TRBV6-1
d_gene: TRBD1
j_gene: TRBJ2-3
len: 16
abundance: .
CDR3nt: TGTGCCAGCAGGGACAGGGCCCCTACCGGCACAGATACGCAGTATTTT
CDR3aa: CASRDRAPTGTDTQYF

v_gene: TRBV12-3/TRBV12-4
d_gene: .
j_gene: TRBJ1-4
len: 13
abundance: few
CDR3nt: TGTGCCAGCAGTTTTCCGGGAAATGAAAAACTGTTTTTT
CDR3aa: CASSFPGNEKLFF

v_gene: TRBV12-3/TRBV12-4
d_gene: .
j_gene: TRBJ2-7
len: 15
abundance: few
CDR3nt: TGTGCCAGCAGTTTTGGGCAAGGTGGCTACGTTGAGCAGTACTTC
CDR3aa: CASSFGQGGYVEQYF

v_gene: TRBV6-1
d_gene: .
j_gene: TRBJ2-3
len: 16
abundance: few
CDR3nt: TGTGCCAGCATCGAGGGTCTAGCTCGAGTGACAGATACGCAGTATTTT
CDR3aa: CASIEGLARVTDTQYF

v_gene: TRBV12-3/TRBV12-4
d_gene: TRBD2
j_gene: TRBJ2-2
len: 16
abundance: .
CDR3nt: TGTGCCAGCAGTTTTGTTAAGCGGGGGAACACCGGGGAGCTGTTTTTT
CDR3aa: CASSFVKRGNTGELFF

v_gene: TRBV5-1
d_gene: TRBD1
j_gene: TRBJ2-3
len: 16
abundance: .
CDR3nt: TGCGCCAGCAGCCGCTACCTCGCAGGGGGTGGGGATACGCAGTATTTT
CDR3aa: CASSRYLAGGGDTQYF

v_gene: TRBV27
d_gene: TRBD2
j_gene: TRBJ2-7
len: 16
abundance: .
CDR3nt: TGTGCCAGCAGTCCCCGGACTAGCGGGCCGGTTAGACGGCAGTACTTC
CDR3aa: CASSPRTSGPVRRQYF

v_gene: TRBV7-7
d_gene: TRBD1
j_gene: TRBJ2-1
len: 16
abundance: many
CDR3nt: TGTGCCAGCAGCTTAGGGGGACAGGGCTCCTACAATGAGCAGTTCTTC
CDR3aa: CASSLGGQGSYNEQFF

v_gene: TRBV20-1
d_gene: .
j_gene: TRBJ2-3
len: 15
abundance: few
CDR3nt: TGCAGTGCTAGAGATTTTCAGGGAGGCACAGATACGCAGTATTTT
CDR3aa: CSARDFQGGTDTQYF

v_gene: TRBV3-1
d_gene: TRBD1
j_gene: TRBJ2-7
len: 15
abundance: few
CDR3nt: TGTGCCAGCAGCCAAGATCCCAGGGGGACCTACGAGCAGTACTTC
CDR3aa: CASSQDPRGTYEQYF

v_gene: TRBV7-9
d_gene: .
j_gene: TRBJ2-5
len: 16
abundance: few
CDR3nt: TGTGCCAGCAGCTTCACCCGTTACAGGGTGGAGGAGACCCAGTACTTC
CDR3aa: CASSFTRYRVEETQYF

v_gene: TRBV6-5
d_gene: TRBD2
j_gene: TRBJ2-2
len: 19
abundance: few
CDR3nt: TGTGCCAGCAGTTACGATGGGGGACTAGCGGGAGGGCGGACCGGGGAGCTGTTTTTT
CDR3aa: CASSYDGGLAGGRTGELFF

v_gene: TRBV29-1
d_gene: TRBD1
j_gene: TRBJ2-6
len: 15
abundance: .
CDR3nt: TGCAGCATAGGACAGGCAAGCTCTGGGGCCAACGTCCTGACTTTC
CDR3aa: CSIGQASSGANVLTF

v_gene: TRBV11-2
d_gene: TRBD1
j_gene: TRBJ1-4
len: 15
abundance: few
CDR3nt: TGTGCCAGCAGCTTAGGGGACAGGAATAATGAAAAACTGTTTTTT
CDR3aa: CASSLGDRNNEKLFF

v_gene: TRBV10-3
d_gene: TRBD2
j_gene: TRBJ2-1
len: 17
abundance: many
CDR3nt: TGTGCCATCAGTGAGTCTTTAGCGGGGGTCTCCTACAATGAGCAGTTCTTC
CDR3aa: CAISESLAGVSYNEQFF

v_gene: TRBV29-1
d_gene: .
j_gene: TRBJ1-2
len: 13
abundance: .
CDR3nt: TGCAGCGCTATACACAGGGAAGGGTATGGCTACACCTTC
CDR3aa: CSAIHREGYGYTF

v_gene: TRBV5-1
d_gene: TRBD2
j_gene: TRBJ2-7
len: 18
abundance: .
CDR3nt: TGCGCCAGCAGCCCAGTCCCCGGGCCTCCCCGGGGGGTACACGAGCAGTACTTC
CDR3aa: CASSPVPGPPRGVHEQYF

v_gene: TRBV6-5
d_gene: .
j_gene: TRBJ2-3
len: 14
abundance: many
CDR3nt: TGTGCCAGCAGTTACTCGAGGGGGGCAGATACGCAGTATTTT
CDR3aa: CASSYSRGADTQYF

v_gene: TRBV18
d_gene: .
j_gene: TRBJ2-5
len: 12
abundance: few
CDR3nt: TGTGCCAGCCACGAAGGAGGTCAGACCCAGTACTTC
CDR3aa: CASHEGGQTQYF

v_gene: TRBV12-3/TRBV12-4
d_gene: .
j_gene: TRBJ2-7
len: 13
abundance: .
CDR3nt: TGTGCCAGCAGTTTACAGGGTCTGGGCGAGCAGTACTTC
CDR3aa: CASSLQGLGEQYF

v_gene: TRBV2
d_gene: .
j_gene: TRBJ2-7
len: 14
abundance: .
CDR3nt: TGTGCCAGCCCCCCGGCAGGGGATAATGCCGAGCAGTACTTC
CDR3aa: CASPPAGDNAEQYF

v_gene: TRBV5-1
d_gene: .
j_gene: TRBJ2-7
len: 14
abundance: .
CDR3nt: TGCGCCAGCAGCTTGGAGGCGGTTATCTACGAGCAGTACTTC
CDR3aa: CASSLEAVIYEQYF

v_gene: TRBV6-1
d_gene: .
j_gene: TRBJ2-2
len: 13
abundance: few
CDR3nt: TGTGCCAGCAGTACAGGGACCACCGGGGAGCTGTTTTTT
CDR3aa: CASSTGTTGELFF

v_gene: TRBV7-6
d_gene: .
j_gene: TRBJ2-5
len: 15
abundance: few
CDR3nt: TGTGCCAGCAGCTCAGGGGGGCCGTACCAAGAGACCCAGTACTTC
CDR3aa: CASSSGGPYQETQYF

v_gene: TRBV24-1
d_gene: .
j_gene: TRBJ2-1
len: 18
abundance: many
CDR3nt: TGTGCCACCAGTGACCTAGGACGGGATGTACTGGGGTACAATGAGCAGTTCTTC
CDR3aa: CATSDLGRDVLGYNEQFF

v_gene: TRBV6-1
d_gene: TRBD2
j_gene: TRBJ2-2
len: 17
abundance: .
CDR3nt: TGTGCCAGCAGAAATAGCGGGGGCCCACCTAACACCGGGGAGCTGTTTTTT
CDR3aa: CASRNSGGPPNTGELFF

v_gene: TRBV12-3/TRBV12-4
d_gene: .
j_gene: TRBJ2-2
len: 14
abundance: .
CDR3nt: TGTGCCAGCAGTTGGAGGGGAGTTACCGGGGAGCTGTTTTTT
CDR3aa: CASSWRGVTGELFF

v_gene: TRBV20-1
d_gene: .
j_gene: TRBJ2-2
len: 15
abundance: .
CDR3nt: TGCAGTGCTAGAGATCGGCAGGGGCCCACCGGGGAGCTGTTTTTT
CDR3aa: CSARDRQGPTGELFF

v_gene: TRBV6-2/TRBV6-3
d_gene: .
j_gene: TRBJ2-2
len: 15
abundance: .
CDR3nt: TGTGCCAGCAGCCCAGCGGGTGCGAACACCGGGGAGCTGTTTTTT
CDR3aa: CASSPAGANTGELFF

v_gene: TRBV20-1
d_gene: TRBD1
j_gene: TRBJ1-6
len: 12
abundance: .
CDR3nt: TGCAGTGCTACACAGGGGGATTCACCCCTCCACTTT
CDR3aa: CSATQGDSPLHF

v_gene: TRBV20-1
d_gene: .
j_gene: TRBJ2-2
len: 13
abundance: many
CDR3nt: TGCAGTGCTAGTGGGCCGAACACCGGGGAGCTGTTTTTT
CDR3aa: CSASGPNTGELFF